The T cell receptor beta chain under discussion was sequenced for a study of Ad26.COV2.S vaccination and SARS-CoV-2 variants. Documented treatment: around 19 received Ad26.COV2.S at low or high dose, single or two shots; a few received placebo; per-sample allocation not given. The samples were gathered on day 63 after the first injection of vaccine or placebo. Using immunoSEQ multiplex PCR, the repertoire was profiled, and TCRdb retains in-frame clones only, with some absent. This sample has 350,000 to 450,000 clones; roughly 84% occur once, and the top ten carry around 3%. CDR1 is ENHRY, CDR2 SYGVKD, per germline. The V and J ends lost 1 base and 2 bases, in that order; junction bases with no gene match: 10. This CDR3 contains 18 residues.

This chain connects TRBV10-3 to TRBJ2-1, with 8 bases that match TRBD2. The clonotype was recovered from a person aged 18 to 65 who received the Ad26.COV2.S COVID-19 vaccine or a placebo. Here the sequenced sample was peripheral blood, taken in a trial of Ad26.COV2.S vaccine versus placebo. The CDR3 reads CAISEWSGGGSTYNEQFF. The CDR3 DNA reads as TGTGCCATCAGTGAGTGGAGCGGGGGTGGGTCCACCTACAATGAGCAGTTCTTC.